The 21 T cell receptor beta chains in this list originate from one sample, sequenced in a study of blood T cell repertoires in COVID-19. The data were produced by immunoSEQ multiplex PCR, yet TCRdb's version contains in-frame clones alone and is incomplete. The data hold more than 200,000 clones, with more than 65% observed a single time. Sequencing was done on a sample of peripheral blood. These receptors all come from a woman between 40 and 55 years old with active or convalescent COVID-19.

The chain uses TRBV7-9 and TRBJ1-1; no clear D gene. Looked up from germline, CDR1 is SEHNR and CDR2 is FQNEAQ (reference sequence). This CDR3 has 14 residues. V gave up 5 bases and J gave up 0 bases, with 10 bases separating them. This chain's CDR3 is CASSPVELNTEAFF. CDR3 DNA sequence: TGTGCCAGCAGCCCCGTCGAGTTGAACACTGAAGCTTTCTTT.

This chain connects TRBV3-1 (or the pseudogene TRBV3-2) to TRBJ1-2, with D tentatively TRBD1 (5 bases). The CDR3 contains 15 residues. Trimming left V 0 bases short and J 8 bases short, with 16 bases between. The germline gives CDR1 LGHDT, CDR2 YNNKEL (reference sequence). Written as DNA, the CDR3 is TGTGCCAGCAGCCAAGATCTGGCAGGGTCTAGGGGCTACACCTTC. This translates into CASSQDLAGSRGYTF.

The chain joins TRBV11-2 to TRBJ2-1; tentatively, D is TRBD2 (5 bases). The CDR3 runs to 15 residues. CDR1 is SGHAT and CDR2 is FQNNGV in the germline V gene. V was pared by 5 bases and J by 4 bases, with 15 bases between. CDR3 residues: CASSPPGVAYNEQFF. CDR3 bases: TGTGCCAGCAGCCCCCCCGGGGTAGCATACAATGAGCAGTTCTTC.

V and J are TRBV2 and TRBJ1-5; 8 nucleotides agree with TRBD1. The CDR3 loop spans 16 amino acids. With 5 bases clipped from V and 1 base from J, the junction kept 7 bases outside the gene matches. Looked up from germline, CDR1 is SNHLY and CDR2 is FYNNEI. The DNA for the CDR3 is TGTGCCAGCAGTCCCGACAGGGGTCTAAGCAATCAGCCCCAGCATTTT. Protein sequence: CASSPDRGLSNQPQHF.

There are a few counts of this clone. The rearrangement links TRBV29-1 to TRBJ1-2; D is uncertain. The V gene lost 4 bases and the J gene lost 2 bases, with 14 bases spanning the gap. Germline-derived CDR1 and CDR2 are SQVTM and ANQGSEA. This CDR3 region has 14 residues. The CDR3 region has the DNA TGCAGCGTTGGGAGGTTGGGTAGGAACTATGGCTACACCTTC. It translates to CSVGRLGRNYGYTF.

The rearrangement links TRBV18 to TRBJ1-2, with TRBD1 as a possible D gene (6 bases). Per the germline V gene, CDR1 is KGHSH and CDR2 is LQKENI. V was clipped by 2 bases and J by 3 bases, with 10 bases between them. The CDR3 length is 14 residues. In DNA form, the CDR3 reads TGTGCCAGCTCACCAGGGAACAGGGACTATGGCTACACCTTC. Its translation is CASSPGNRDYGYTF.

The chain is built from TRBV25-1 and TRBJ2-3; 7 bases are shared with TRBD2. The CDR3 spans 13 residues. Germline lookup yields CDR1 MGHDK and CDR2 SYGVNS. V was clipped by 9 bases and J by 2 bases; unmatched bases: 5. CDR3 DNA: TGTGCCAGACGGGGGGACTCCACAGATACGCAGTATTTT. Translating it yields CARRGDSTDTQYF.

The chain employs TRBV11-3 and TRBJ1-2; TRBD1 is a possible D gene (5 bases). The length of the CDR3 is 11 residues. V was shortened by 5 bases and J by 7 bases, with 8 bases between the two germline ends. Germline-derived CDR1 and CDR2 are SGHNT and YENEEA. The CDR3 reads CASSPGGGYTF. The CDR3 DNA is TGTGCCAGCAGCCCGGGGGGTGGCTACACCTTC.

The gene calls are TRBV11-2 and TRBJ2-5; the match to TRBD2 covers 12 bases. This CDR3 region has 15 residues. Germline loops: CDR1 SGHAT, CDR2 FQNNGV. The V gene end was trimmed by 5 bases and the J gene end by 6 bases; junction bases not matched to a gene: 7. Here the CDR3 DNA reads TGTGCCAGCAGCCGGACTAGCGGGGAGGTTAAGACCCAGTACTTC. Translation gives CASSRTSGEVKTQYF.

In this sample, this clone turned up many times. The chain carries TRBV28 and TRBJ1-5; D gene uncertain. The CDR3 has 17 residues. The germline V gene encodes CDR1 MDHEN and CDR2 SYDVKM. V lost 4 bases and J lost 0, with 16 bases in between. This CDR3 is CASSSLVRAHSNQPQHF. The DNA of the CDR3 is TGTGCCAGCAGTTCTCTCGTGAGGGCACATAGCAATCAGCCCCAGCATTTT.

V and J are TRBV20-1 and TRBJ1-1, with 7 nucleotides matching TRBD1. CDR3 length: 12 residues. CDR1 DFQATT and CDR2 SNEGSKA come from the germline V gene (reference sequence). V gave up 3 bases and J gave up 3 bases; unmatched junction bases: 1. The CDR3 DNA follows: TGCAGTGCTAGTAGGGGGCACACTGAAGCTTTCTTT. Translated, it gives CSASRGHTEAFF.

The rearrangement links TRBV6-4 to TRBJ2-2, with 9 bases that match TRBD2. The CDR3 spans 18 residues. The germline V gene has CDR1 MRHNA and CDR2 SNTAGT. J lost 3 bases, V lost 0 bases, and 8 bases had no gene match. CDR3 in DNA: TGTGCCAGCAGTGACTCTACTCGCGGGGGGGCCGACACCGGGGAGCTGTTTTTT. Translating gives CASSDSTRGGADTGELFF.

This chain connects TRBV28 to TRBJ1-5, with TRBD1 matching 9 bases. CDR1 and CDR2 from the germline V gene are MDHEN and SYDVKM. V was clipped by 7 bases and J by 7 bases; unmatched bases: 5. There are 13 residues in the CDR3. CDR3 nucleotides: TGTGCCAGCATTAGGGACAGGGACCAGCCCCAGCATTTT. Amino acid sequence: CASIRDRDQPQHF.

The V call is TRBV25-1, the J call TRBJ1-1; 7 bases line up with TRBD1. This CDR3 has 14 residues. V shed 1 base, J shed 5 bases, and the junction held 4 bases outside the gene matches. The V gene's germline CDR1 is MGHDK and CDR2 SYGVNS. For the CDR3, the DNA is TGTGCCAGCAGTGAATTTGACAGGGAGACTGAAGCTTTCTTT. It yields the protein CASSEFDRETEAFF.

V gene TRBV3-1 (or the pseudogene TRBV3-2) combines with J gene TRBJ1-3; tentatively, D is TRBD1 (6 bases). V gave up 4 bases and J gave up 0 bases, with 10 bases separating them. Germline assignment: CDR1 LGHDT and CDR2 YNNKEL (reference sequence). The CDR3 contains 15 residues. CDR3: CASSLRGDSGNTIYF. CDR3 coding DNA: TGTGCCAGCAGCCTCAGGGGAGACTCTGGAAACACCATATATTTT.

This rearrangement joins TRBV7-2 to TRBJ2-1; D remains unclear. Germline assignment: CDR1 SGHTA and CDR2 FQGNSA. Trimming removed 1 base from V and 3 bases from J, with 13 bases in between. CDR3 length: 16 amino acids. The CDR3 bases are TGTGCCAGCAGCTTAGGCTCGGCTAGATTCTACAATGAGCAGTTCTTC. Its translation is CASSLGSARFYNEQFF.

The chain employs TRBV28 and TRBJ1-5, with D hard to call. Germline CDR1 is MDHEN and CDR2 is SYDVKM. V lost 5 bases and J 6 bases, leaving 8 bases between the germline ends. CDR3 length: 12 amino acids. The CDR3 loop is CASSPTRQPQHF. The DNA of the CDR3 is TGTGCCAGCAGTCCCACACGTCAGCCCCAGCATTTT.

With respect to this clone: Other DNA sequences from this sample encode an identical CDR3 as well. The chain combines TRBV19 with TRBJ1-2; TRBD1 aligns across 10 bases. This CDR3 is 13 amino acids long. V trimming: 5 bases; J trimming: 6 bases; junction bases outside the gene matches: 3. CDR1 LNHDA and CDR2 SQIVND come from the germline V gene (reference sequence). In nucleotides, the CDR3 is TGTGCCAGTAGTCGCGGACAGGGGGATGGCTACACCTTC. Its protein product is CASSRGQGDGYTF.

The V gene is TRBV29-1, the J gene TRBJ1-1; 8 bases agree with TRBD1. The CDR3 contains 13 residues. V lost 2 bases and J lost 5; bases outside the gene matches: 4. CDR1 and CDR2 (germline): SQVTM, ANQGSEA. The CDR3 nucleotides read TGCAGCGTTGAAACGGGACAGGCGACTGAAGCTTTCTTT. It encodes CSVETGQATEAFF.

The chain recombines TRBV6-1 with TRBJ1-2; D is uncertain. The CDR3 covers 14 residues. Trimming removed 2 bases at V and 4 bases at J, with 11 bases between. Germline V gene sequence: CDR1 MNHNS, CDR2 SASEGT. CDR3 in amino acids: CASSERRVPYGYTF. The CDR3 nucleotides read TGTGCCAGCAGTGAACGGCGGGTCCCCTATGGCTACACCTTC.

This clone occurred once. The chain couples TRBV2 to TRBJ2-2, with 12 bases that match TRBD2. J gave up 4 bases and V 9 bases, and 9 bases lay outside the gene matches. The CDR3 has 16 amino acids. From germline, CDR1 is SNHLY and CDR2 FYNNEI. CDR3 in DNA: TGTGCCAGACTAAAGGCGACTAGCGGGAGCACCGGGGAGCTGTTTTTT. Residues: CARLKATSGSTGELFF.